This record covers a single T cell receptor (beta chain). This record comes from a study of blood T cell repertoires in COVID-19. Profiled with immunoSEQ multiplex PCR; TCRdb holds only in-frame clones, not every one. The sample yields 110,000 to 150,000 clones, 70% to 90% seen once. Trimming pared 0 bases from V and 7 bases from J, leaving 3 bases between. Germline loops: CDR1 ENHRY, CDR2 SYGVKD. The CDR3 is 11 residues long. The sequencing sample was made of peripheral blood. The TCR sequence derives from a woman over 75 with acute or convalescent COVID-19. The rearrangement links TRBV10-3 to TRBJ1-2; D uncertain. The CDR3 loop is CAISESAGYTF. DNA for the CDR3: TGTGCCATCAGTGAGTCGGCTGGCTACACCTTC.